These 14 T cell receptor beta chains were sequenced from one sample in a study of breast tumors, draining lymph nodes, adjacent tissues. MiXCR was run by TCRdb on the multiplex PCR reads, yielding one entry per CDR3 protein. The data contain some 230,000 distinct CDR3 sequences, roughly a third of them singletons. The lymph nodes were axillary draining lymph nodes from breast cancer patients. Specimen: axillary lymph node tissue. Receptors were obtained from a female donor with breast cancer. Some clones in this sample may be carry-over from other donors' samples.

Turning to this clonotype: A much bigger clone sits one base away, suggesting this may be a read error. The chain employs TRBV19 and TRBJ2-5; 14 nucleotides agree with TRBD2. The CDR3 is made up of 17 amino acids. From germline, CDR1 is LNHDA and CDR2 SQIVND (reference sequence). The CDR3 region has the DNA TGTGCCAGTAGTATAGATTGGACTAGCGGGGGGCAAGAGACCCAGTCCTTC. This translates into CASSIDWTSGGQETQSF.

This clonotype has a count of ten or more. The rearrangement uses TRBV7-9 and TRBJ2-3; D is unclear. The V gene's germline CDR1 is SEHNR and CDR2 FQNEAQ (reference sequence). Trimming left V 5 bases short and J 7 bases short, with 13 bases between. The CDR3 length is 13 residues. The CDR3 DNA sequence: TGTGCCAGCAGCCAAAGTCAAATCTATACGCAGTATTTT. Translated: CASSQSQIYTQYF.

This clonotype was observed a single time. Likely a read error: the CDR3 ends without its conserved phenylalanine or tryptophan. No DNA is shown, since the ends of the CDR3 on it are uncertain; the CDR3 is the one TCRdb lists. The chain employs TRBV9 and TRBJ2-6; TRBD1 reflects the table's D call only, with no check against the DNA. Looked up from germline, CDR1 is SGDLS and CDR2 is YYNGEE. The CDR3 is 10 residues long, ends included. CDR3: CASSSDRPYT.

The CDR3 here is CASISGGSGGSYNEQFF. The CDR3 DNA reads TGTGCCAGTATTTCAGGGGGGTCGGGAGGGTCCTACAATGAGCAGTTCTTC. The genes are TRBV25-1 and TRBJ2-1; D is perhaps TRBD2 (8 bases). The CDR3 runs 17 residues. Trimming left V 9 bases short and J 1 base short, with 22 bases between. The germline V gene has CDR1 MGHDK and CDR2 SYGVNS.

The genes are TRBV6-1 and TRBJ2-5; D perhaps matches TRBD2 (7 bases). Germline V gene lookup returns CDR1 MNHNS and CDR2 SASEGT. This CDR3 region has 13 residues. V lost 6 bases to trimming and J lost 4 bases, with 12 bases between them. DNA of the CDR3: TGTGCCAGCAGGATGGGGGGGCGAGAGACCCAGTACTTC. Its translation is CASRMGGRETQYF.

About this clonotype itself: This may be a read error: a much more frequent sequence differs by one nucleotide. The chain uses TRBV24-1 and TRBJ1-2; no definite D call. V was pared by 4 bases and J by 8 bases, with 7 bases between. Germline lookup yields CDR1 KGHDR and CDR2 SFDVKD. The CDR3 is 11 amino acids. The CDR3 spells CATSEIGGYTF. The CDR3 DNA follows: TGTGCCACCAGTGAAATAGGGGGCTACACCTTC.

This clonotype was seen many times. The CDR3 DNA follows: TGCAGCTTTTGGGCGGGTAACTCTGGAAACACCATATATTTT. Amino acid sequence: CSFWAGNSGNTIYF. This chain joins TRBV29-1 and TRBJ1-3; D gene uncertain. The V end lost 8 bases, the J end lost 0 bases, and 14 bases lay between the germline ends. The CDR3 runs to 14 residues. Germline V CDR1 and CDR2: SQVTM, ANQGSEA. The full variable domain, completed using reference TRBV29-1 and TRBJ1-3, is SAVISQKPSRDICQRGTSLTIQCQVDSQVTMMFWYRQQPGQSLTLIATANQGSEATYESGFVIDKFPISRPNLTFSTLTVSNMSPEDSSIYLCSFWAGNSGNTIYFGEGSWLTVV.

This clonotype has a count of ten or more. This chain connects TRBV13 to TRBJ2-7; the D gene could be TRBD1 or TRBD2 (7 bases each). The CDR3 spans 13 residues. Trimming shortened V by 5 bases and J by 5 bases, and 13 bases separated the two germline ends. CDR1 and CDR2 (germline): PRHDT, FYEKMQ (reference sequence). CDR3: CASSIRGGHEQYF. CDR3 coding DNA: TGTGCCAGCAGCATCAGGGGGGGCCACGAGCAGTACTTC.

In its sample, this clonotype was seen many times. Given a much more abundant clone one base away, this may be a read error. The chain's CDR3 is CASSLVEAANNYGYTF. For the CDR3, the DNA is TGTGCCAGCAGCTTGGTGGAGGCGGCAAATAACTATGGCTACACCTTC. The chain links TRBV5-5 to TRBJ1-2; D unclear. Trimming took off 0 bases at V and 1 base at J, with 13 bases between the two ends. This CDR3 region has 16 residues. Germline CDR1 is SGHKS and CDR2 is YYEKEE (reference sequence).

J is TRBJ1-6 and V is TRBV12-3 or TRBV12-4; tentative D call: TRBD1 (5 bases). There are 13 residues in the CDR3. V lost 4 bases and J 14 bases, leaving 15 bases between the germline ends. DNA for the CDR3: TGTGCCAGCAGTTGTGGGGCGGGGGGAACCCTCCACTTT. This codes for CASSCGAGGTLHF.

There are a few counts of this clonotype. The V and J genes are TRBV6-5 and TRBJ2-3; the D is unclear. This CDR3 has 17 amino acids. The V gene's germline CDR1 is MNHEY and CDR2 SVGAGI. Trimming removed 5 bases at V and 3 bases at J, with 21 bases between. The CDR3 region is CASSPVLIASSTDTQYF. In nucleotides, the CDR3 is TGTGCCAGCAGTCCCGTGCTAATTGCCTCCTCGACAGATACGCAGTATTTT.

This chain connects TRBV2 to TRBJ2-1, with 8 bases matching TRBD2. The CDR3 covers 15 residues. Germline CDR1 is SNHLY and CDR2 is FYNNEI. Trimming cost V 11 bases and J 2 bases; bases outside gene matches: 11. The CDR3 protein is CAGGPGGTTYNEQFF. The CDR3 nucleotides read TGTGCCGGCGGCCCGGGGGGGACCACCTACAATGAGCAGTTCTTC.

The chain links TRBV7-9 to TRBJ2-3; perhaps TRBD1 as D (6 bases). Trimming took 5 bases from V and 11 from J, leaving 23 bases between them. Germline V gene sequence: CDR1 SEHNR, CDR2 FQNEAQ (reference sequence). The CDR3 totals 15 residues. CDR3 sequence: CASSPYGVGANEQYF. The CDR3 nucleotides are TGTGCCAGCAGCCCCTATGGGGTGGGGGCCAATGAGCAGTATTTT.

In this sample, this clonotype turned up many times. This sequence joins TRBV6-5 and TRBJ2-5; D perhaps matches TRBD2 (6 bases). Trimming removed 0 bases at V and 5 bases at J, with 10 bases between. The CDR3 covers 14 residues. Germline-derived CDR1 and CDR2 are MNHEY and SVGAGI. CDR3 sequence: CASSYSASAETQYF. CDR3 coding DNA: TGTGCCAGCAGTTACTCGGCTAGCGCGGAGACCCAGTACTTC.